The 26 T cell receptor beta chains presented below share a single source sample, sequenced in a study of T cell repertoires in cytomegalovirus infection. These receptors are not linked to any known antigen. TCRdb fed the reads into MiXCR, producing one record per CDR3 protein. The sample has some 940,000 distinct CDR3 sequences, around 30% seen once. Sample: cultured CD8+ T cells from PBMCs, taken from culture after CMV antigen stimulation. The origin of the receptors is a human donor in good health (CMV status not recorded). Some clones in this sample may be carry-over from other donors' samples.

In the case of this clonotype: A read error is possible here, since a much larger clone lies one base away. The gene calls are TRBV27 and TRBJ1-5, with 7 bases aligning to TRBD1. This CDR3 contains 15 residues. In germline, CDR1 is MNHEY, CDR2 SMNVEV (reference sequence). In DNA, the CDR3 is TGTGCCAACAGTGCCTCGACAGGGTACCATCAGCCCCAGCATTTT. Translated: CANSASTGYHQPQHF.

This clonotype was observed many times. This chain connects TRBV6-1 to TRBJ1-1; unclear D gene. The germline V gene encodes CDR1 MNHNS and CDR2 SASEGT. The V and J ends lost 2 bases and 7 bases respectively, with 11 bases between them. This CDR3 is built from 13 residues. The CDR3 sequence: CASSEQRFIEAFF. CDR3 DNA: TGTGCCAGCAGTGAACAAAGGTTCATTGAAGCTTTCTTT.

With regard to this clonotype: At one end the junction does not follow the germline gene, possibly because of a read error. The rearrangement joins TRBV7-6 to TRBJ1-2, with a weak D call TRBD1 (6 bases). Germline values: CDR1 SGHVS, CDR2 FNYEAQ. CDR3 length: 17 amino acids. CDR3 in amino acids: CAISVSLRGVWSDGYTF. In nucleotides, the CDR3 is TGTGCCATCAGCGTATCTCTAAGGGGGGTTTGGAGTGATGGCTACACCTTC.

This clonotype was counted a few times. V usage is TRBV12-3 or TRBV12-4 and J usage is TRBJ1-3; TRBD1 agrees at 8 bases. CDR3 length equals 13 residues. Trimming took 6 bases from V and 8 from J; bases not matched to a gene: 6. The DNA of the CDR3 is TGTGCCAGCAGGGACAGGGTGGAGTACACCATATATTTT. Translated: CASRDRVEYTIYF.

J is TRBJ2-3 and V is TRBV27; D might be TRBD1 (6 bases). The V end lost 1 base, the J end lost 6 bases, and 14 bases lay between the germline ends. The CDR3 loop spans 15 amino acids. Germline CDR1 and CDR2: MNHEY and SMNVEV (reference sequence). CDR3 loop: CASSLYRERGDTQYF. CDR3 coding DNA: TGTGCCAGCAGTTTATACAGGGAGAGGGGGGATACGCAGTATTTT.

The chain employs TRBV6-1 and TRBJ2-7, with TRBD1 matching over 8 bases. V dropped 5 bases and J dropped 3; count of bases not matched to a gene: 9. The CDR3 consists of 15 residues. The germline V gene has CDR1 MNHNS and CDR2 SASEGT. The CDR3 nucleotides read TGTGCCAGCAGTTGGGGGACAGGCAGCCTCTACGAGCAGTACTTC. Translated: CASSWGTGSLYEQYF.

The rearrangement joins TRBV7-6 to TRBJ1-5, with D perhaps matching TRBD1 (5 bases). The CDR3 totals 19 residues. V was clipped by 3 bases and J by 4 bases, with 25 bases between them. The germline V gene encodes CDR1 SGHVS and CDR2 FNYEAQ. Here the CDR3 reads CASSLNAQEGFGANQPQHF. Here the CDR3 DNA reads TGTGCCAGCAGCTTGAATGCCCAGGAAGGGTTTGGGGCTAATCAGCCCCAGCATTTT.

The gene calls are TRBV27 and TRBJ2-1; no reliable D call. The germline V gene encodes CDR1 MNHEY and CDR2 SMNVEV (reference sequence). The CDR3 consists of 17 residues. The V end lost 5 bases, the J end lost 8 bases, and 25 bases lay between the germline ends. The CDR3 coding sequence is TGTGCCAGCAGTATTCTATACTCGGGTTCCGCTCCTCATGAGCAGTTCTTC. Protein product: CASSILYSGSAPHEQFF.

Here the CDR3 DNA reads TGTGCCAGCAGTACAGGGACGAATGGCTACACCTTC. This gives the protein CASSTGTNGYTF. This rearrangement joins TRBV27 to TRBJ1-2; tentative D call: TRBD1 (6 bases). V was clipped by 5 bases and J by 6 bases, with 10 bases between them. The germline gives CDR1 MNHEY, CDR2 SMNVEV (reference sequence). CDR3 length equals 12 residues.

The CDR3 here is CATSEFVGDGPPSYTF. The CDR3 coding sequence is TGTGCCACCAGTGAATTTGTTGGGGACGGTCCTCCTAGCTACACCTTC. J is TRBJ1-2 and V is TRBV24-1, with a tentative D call TRBD1 (5 bases). The length of the CDR3 is 16 residues. Germline CDR1 is KGHDR and CDR2 is SFDVKD. The V and J ends lost 4 bases and 9 bases respectively, with 23 bases between them.

A few counts support this clonotype. The chain has TRBV6-5 and TRBJ2-3; 8 bases map to TRBD2. The CDR3 totals 15 residues. J was trimmed by 1 base and V by 3 bases; bases with no gene match: 3. The germline gives CDR1 MNHEY, CDR2 SVGAGI. Here the CDR3 reads CASSYKGLGTDTQYF. As DNA, the CDR3 is TGTGCCAGCAGTTATAAGGGACTAGGCACAGATACGCAGTATTTT.

The gene calls are TRBV7-6 and TRBJ2-7, with no clear D. Germline CDR1 SGHVS, CDR2 FNYEAQ. Trimming cost V 5 bases and J 0 bases, with 11 bases left between them. This CDR3 is built from 14 residues. The CDR3 DNA is TGTGCCAGCAGCACCATCACGGGCTCCTACGAGCAGTACTTC. It encodes CASSTITGSYEQYF.

V and J are TRBV9 and TRBJ1-1; D perhaps matches TRBD1 (6 bases). The V gene lost 4 bases and the J gene lost 4 bases, with 17 bases spanning the gap. Germline CDR1 is SGDLS and CDR2 is YYNGEE. This CDR3 comprises 15 residues. This CDR3 is CASSPKQGKSTEAFF. The CDR3 nucleotides read TGTGCCAGCAGCCCCAAACAGGGAAAGAGCACTGAAGCTTTCTTT.

The rearrangement uses TRBV10-3 and TRBJ2-7; D possibly uses TRBD1 or TRBD2 (5 bases each). The length of the CDR3 is 14 residues. CDR1 is ENHRY, CDR2 SYGVKD, per germline. CDR3 DNA: TGTGCCATCAGCACCGGGACGGCCGCCACCGAGCATTACGTC. Its protein product is CAISTGTAATEHYV.

This sequence joins TRBV11-2 and TRBJ2-3; the match to TRBD1 covers 8 bases. J gave up 2 bases and V 2 bases, and 6 bases lay outside the gene matches. Germline assignment: CDR1 SGHAT and CDR2 FQNNGV. This CDR3 contains 16 residues. The DNA for the CDR3 is TGTGCCAGCAGCTTATCGACAGGGGCTTACACAGATACGCAGTATTTT. The encoded protein is CASSLSTGAYTDTQYF. Filled out from reference TRBV11-2 and TRBJ2-3, the complete variable domain reads EAGVAQSPRYKIIEKRQSVAFWCNPISGHATLYWYQQILGQGPKLLIQFQNNGVVDDSQLPKDRFSAERLKGVDSTLKIQPAKLEDSAVYLCASSLSTGAYTDTQYFGPGTRLTVL.

The chain has TRBV3-1 and TRBJ1-2; TRBD1 is a possible D gene (5 bases). CDR3 size: 15 residues. Per the germline V gene, CDR1 is LGHDT and CDR2 is YNNKEL (reference sequence). V lost 1 base and J lost 1, with 10 bases in between. In nucleotides, the CDR3 is TGTGCCAGCAGCCAAGGTACAGGACATAACTATGGCTACACCTTC. Protein product: CASSQGTGHNYGYTF.

The rearrangement uses TRBV27 and TRBJ2-7; D not resolved. Germline-derived CDR1 and CDR2 are MNHEY and SMNVEV (reference sequence). The V gene lost 6 bases and the J gene lost 2 bases, with 11 bases spanning the gap. The CDR3 loop spans 13 amino acids. The DNA for the CDR3 is TGTGCCAGCAGCCGAGGTACTGCCTACGAGCAGTACGTC. It codes for CASSRGTAYEQYV.

This CDR3 reads CASRSTGLNSPLHF. The CDR3 DNA follows: TGTGCCAGCAGGAGCACAGGCTTGAATTCACCCCTCCACTTT. The V and J genes are TRBV11-3 and TRBJ1-6; tentatively, D is TRBD1 (5 bases). V shed 6 bases and J shed 7 bases, with 13 bases lying between them. The length of the CDR3 is 14 residues. Germline CDR1 is SGHNT and CDR2 is YENEEA.

This clonotype has more than one count but fewer than ten. The rearrangement links TRBV10-2 to TRBJ1-6; unclear D gene. Germline loops: CDR1 WSHSY, CDR2 SAAADI. This CDR3 comprises 14 residues. Between the trimmed V and J ends, which lost 0 bases and 9 bases, there was a span of 9 bases. DNA of the CDR3: TGCGCCAGCAGTGAGTCGATCTTTGGTTCACCCCTCCACTTT. Translating gives CASSESIFGSPLHF.

This clonotype was recorded at least ten times. The chain employs TRBV7-6 and TRBJ2-1, with TRBD1 identical over 9 bases. Germline V lookup: CDR1 SGHVS, CDR2 FNYEAQ. Trimming cost V 4 bases and J 4 bases; bases outside gene matches: 8. The length of the CDR3 is 16 residues. CDR3 sequence (DNA): TGTGCCAGCAGCTACGCTGGACAGGGGAAATACAATGAGCAGTTCTTC. Its translation is CASSYAGQGKYNEQFF.

The chain couples TRBV6-5 to TRBJ2-3; possibly TRBD1 for D (5 bases). This CDR3 has 16 amino acids. Germline assignment: CDR1 MNHEY and CDR2 SVGAGI. Trimming took off 5 bases at V and 5 bases at J, with 20 bases between the two ends. The CDR3 loop reads CASSHPRVGAEDTQYF. CDR3 bases: TGTGCCAGCAGTCACCCCCGGGTTGGGGCCGAAGATACGCAGTATTTT.

The chain combines TRBV27 with TRBJ2-5; TRBD2 might be the D (6 bases). From germline, CDR1 is MNHEY and CDR2 SMNVEV (reference sequence). V lost 4 bases to trimming and J lost 2 bases, with 14 bases between them. This CDR3 region has 15 residues. CDR3 in amino acids: CASSSYGLTQETQYF. The DNA for the CDR3 is TGTGCCAGCAGTTCGTACGGACTAACACAAGAGACCCAGTACTTC.

Ten or more counts support this clonotype. The rearrangement joins TRBV7-8 to TRBJ1-2; D is perhaps TRBD1 (6 bases). The V and J ends lost 5 bases and 0 bases respectively, with 16 bases between them. CDR1 SGHVS and CDR2 FQNEAQ come from the germline V gene. CDR3 length equals 16 residues. This CDR3 is CASSVGGTTTNYGYTF. CDR3 in DNA: TGTGCCAGCAGCGTCGGTGGGACAACGACTAACTATGGCTACACCTTC.

This clonotype was counted between two and nine times. V usage is TRBV6-6 and J usage is TRBJ2-1, with D uncertain. The V gene's germline CDR1 is MNHNY and CDR2 SVGAGI (reference sequence). V lost 2 bases and J 0 bases, leaving 11 bases between the germline ends. The CDR3 has 16 amino acids. In DNA form, the CDR3 reads TGTGCCAGCAGTTACACCGCACCGAGCTCCTACAATGAGCAGTTCTTC. Translation: CASSYTAPSSYNEQFF.

The rearrangement joins TRBV27 to TRBJ2-3; 11 bases line up with TRBD2. This CDR3 contains 14 residues. Looked up from germline, CDR1 is MNHEY and CDR2 is SMNVEV (reference sequence). V gave up 5 bases and J gave up 7 bases; unmatched junction bases: 5. CDR3: CASSASGGPYTQYF. DNA of the CDR3: TGTGCCAGCAGTGCTAGCGGGGGGCCCTATACGCAGTATTTT.

The V and J genes are TRBV6-2 or TRBV6-3 and TRBJ1-5; 7 bases map to TRBD1. Germline CDR1 reads MNHEY; CDR2 reads SVGEGT. The CDR3 extends over 13 amino acids. V lost 10 bases to trimming and J lost 5 bases; unmatched junction nucleotides: 8. CDR3 protein: CANSRDSYQPQHF. CDR3 nucleotides: TGTGCCAACAGCCGGGACAGCTATCAGCCCCAGCATTTT.